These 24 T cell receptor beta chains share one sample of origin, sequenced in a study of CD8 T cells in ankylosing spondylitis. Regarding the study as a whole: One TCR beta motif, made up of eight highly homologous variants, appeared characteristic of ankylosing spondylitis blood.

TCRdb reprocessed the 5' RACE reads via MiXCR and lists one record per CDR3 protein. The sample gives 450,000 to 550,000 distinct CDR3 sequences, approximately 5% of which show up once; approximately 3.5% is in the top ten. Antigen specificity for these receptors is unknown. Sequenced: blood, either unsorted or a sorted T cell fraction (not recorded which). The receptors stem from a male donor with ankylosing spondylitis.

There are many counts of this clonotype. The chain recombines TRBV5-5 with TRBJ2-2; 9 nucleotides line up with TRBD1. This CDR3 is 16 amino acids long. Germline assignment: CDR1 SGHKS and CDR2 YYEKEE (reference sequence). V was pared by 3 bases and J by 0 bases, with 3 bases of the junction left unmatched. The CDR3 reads CASSSGQGANTGELFF. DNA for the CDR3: TGTGCCAGCAGCTCGGGACAGGGAGCGAACACCGGGGAGCTGTTTTTT.

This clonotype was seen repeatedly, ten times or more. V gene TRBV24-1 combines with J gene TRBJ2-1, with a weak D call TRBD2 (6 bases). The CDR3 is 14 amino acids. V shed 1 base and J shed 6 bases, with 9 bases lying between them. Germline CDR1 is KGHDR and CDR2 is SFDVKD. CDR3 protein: CATSDLLAPNEQFF. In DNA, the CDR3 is TGTGCCACCAGTGATTTACTAGCCCCCAATGAGCAGTTCTTC.

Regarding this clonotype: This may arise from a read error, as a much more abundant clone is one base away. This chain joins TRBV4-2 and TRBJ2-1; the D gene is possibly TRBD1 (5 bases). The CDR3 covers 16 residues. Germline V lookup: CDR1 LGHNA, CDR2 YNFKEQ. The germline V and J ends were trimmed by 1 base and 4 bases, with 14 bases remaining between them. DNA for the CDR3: TGTGCCAGCAGCCAAGGATTGGCAGGGCAGTACAATGAGCAGTTCTTC. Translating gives CASSQGLAGQYNEQFF.

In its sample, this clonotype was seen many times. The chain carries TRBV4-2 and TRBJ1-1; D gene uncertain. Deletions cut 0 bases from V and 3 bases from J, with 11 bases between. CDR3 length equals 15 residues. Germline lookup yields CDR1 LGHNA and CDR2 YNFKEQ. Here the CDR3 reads CASSQEPRRDTEAFF. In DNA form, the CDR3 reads TGTGCCAGCAGCCAAGAGCCCCGGAGGGACACTGAAGCTTTCTTT.

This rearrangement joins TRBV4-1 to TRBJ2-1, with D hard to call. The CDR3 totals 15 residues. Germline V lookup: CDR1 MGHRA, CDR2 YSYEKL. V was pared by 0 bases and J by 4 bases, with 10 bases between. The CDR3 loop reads CASSQDVWQYNEQFF. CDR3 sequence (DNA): TGCGCCAGCAGCCAAGATGTCTGGCAGTACAATGAGCAGTTCTTC.

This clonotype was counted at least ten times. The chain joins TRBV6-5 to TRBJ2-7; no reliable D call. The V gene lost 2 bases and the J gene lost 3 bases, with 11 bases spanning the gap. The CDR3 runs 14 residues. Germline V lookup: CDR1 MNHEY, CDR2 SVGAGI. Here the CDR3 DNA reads TGTGCCAGCAGTTACACCAGAAGAAACTACGAGCAGTACTTC. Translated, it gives CASSYTRRNYEQYF.

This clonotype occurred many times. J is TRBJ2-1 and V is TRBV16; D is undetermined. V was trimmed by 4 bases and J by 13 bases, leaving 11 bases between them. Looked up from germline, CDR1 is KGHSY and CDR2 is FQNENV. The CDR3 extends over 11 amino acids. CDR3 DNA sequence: TGTGCCAGCAGCCCCGACCTAGAACAGTTCTTC. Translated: CASSPDLEQFF.

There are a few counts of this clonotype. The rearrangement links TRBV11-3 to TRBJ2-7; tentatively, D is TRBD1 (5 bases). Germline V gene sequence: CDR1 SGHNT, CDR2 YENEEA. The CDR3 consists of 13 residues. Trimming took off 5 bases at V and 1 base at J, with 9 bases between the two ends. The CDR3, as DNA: TGTGCCAGCAGCATAGGGGCTTCCTACGAGCAGTACTTC. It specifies CASSIGASYEQYF. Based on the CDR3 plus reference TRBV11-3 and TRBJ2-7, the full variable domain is EAGVVQSPRYKIIEKKQPVAFWCNPISGHNTLYWYLQNLGQGPELLIRYENEEAVDDSQLPKDRFSAERLKGVDSTLKIQPAELGDSAVYLCASSIGASYEQYFGPGTRLTVT.

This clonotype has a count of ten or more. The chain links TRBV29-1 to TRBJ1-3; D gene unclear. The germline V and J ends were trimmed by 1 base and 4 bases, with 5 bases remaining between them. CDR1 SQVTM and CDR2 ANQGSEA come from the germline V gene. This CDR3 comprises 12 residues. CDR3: CSVEGDGNTIYF. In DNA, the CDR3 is TGCAGCGTTGAAGGCGACGGAAACACCATATATTTT.

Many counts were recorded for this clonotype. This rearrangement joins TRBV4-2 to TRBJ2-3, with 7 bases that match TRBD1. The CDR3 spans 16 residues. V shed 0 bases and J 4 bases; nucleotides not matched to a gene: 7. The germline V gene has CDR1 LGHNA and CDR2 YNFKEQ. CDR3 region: CASSQETGSQADTQYF. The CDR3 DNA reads TGTGCCAGCAGCCAAGAGACAGGGAGCCAGGCAGATACGCAGTATTTT.

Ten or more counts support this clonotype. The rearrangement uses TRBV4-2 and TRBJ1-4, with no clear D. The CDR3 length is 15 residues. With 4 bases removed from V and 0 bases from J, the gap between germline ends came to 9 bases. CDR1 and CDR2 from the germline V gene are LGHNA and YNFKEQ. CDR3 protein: CASSPRETTNEKLFF. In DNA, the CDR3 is TGTGCCAGCAGCCCCCGGGAGACAACTAATGAAAAACTGTTTTTT.

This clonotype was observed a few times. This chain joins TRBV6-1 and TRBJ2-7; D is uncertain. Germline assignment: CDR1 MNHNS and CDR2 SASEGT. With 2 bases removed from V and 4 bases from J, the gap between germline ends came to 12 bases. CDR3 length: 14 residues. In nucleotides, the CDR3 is TGTGCCAGCAGTGAACTGCAACGAGGATACGAGCAGTACTTC. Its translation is CASSELQRGYEQYF.

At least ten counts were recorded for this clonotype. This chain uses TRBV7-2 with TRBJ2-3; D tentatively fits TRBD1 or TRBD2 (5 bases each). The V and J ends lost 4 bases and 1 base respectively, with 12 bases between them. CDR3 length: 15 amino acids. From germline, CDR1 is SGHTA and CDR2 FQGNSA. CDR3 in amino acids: CASSYSGPGTDTQYF. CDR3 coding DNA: TGTGCCAGCAGCTACTCGGGACCAGGCACAGATACGCAGTATTTT.

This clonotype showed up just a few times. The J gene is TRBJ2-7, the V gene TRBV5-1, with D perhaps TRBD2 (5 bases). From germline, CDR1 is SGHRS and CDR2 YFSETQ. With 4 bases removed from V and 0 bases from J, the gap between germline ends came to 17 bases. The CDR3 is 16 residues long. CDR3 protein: CASSPGPTGNSYEQYF. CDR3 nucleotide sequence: TGCGCCAGCAGCCCGGGCCCTACGGGGAACTCCTACGAGCAGTACTTC. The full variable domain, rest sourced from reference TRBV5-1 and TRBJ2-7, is KAGVTQTPRYLIKTRGQQVTLSCSPISGHRSVSWYQQTPGQGLQFLFEYFSETQRNKGNFPGRFSGRQFSNSRSEMNVSTLELGDSALYLCASSPGPTGNSYEQYFGPGTRLTVT.

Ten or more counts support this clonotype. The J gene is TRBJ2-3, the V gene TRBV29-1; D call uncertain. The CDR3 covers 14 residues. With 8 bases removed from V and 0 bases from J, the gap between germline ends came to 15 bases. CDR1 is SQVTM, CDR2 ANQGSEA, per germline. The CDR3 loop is CSLHPGLSTDTQYF. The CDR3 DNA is TGCAGCCTCCATCCCGGGTTAAGCACAGATACGCAGTATTTT.

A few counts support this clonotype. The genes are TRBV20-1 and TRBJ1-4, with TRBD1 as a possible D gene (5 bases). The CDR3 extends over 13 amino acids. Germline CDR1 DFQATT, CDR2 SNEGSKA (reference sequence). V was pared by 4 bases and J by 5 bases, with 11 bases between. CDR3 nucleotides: TGCAGTGCTAAATCGCCAGGGAATGAAAAACTGTTTTTT. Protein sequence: CSAKSPGNEKLFF.

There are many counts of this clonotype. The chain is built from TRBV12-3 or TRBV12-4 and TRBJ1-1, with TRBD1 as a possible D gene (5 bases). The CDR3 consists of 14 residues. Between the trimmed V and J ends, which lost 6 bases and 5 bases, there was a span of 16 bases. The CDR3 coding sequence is TGTGCCAGCAGGATCGGGGGGGGTTGGACTGAAGCTTTCTTT. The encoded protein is CASRIGGGWTEAFF.

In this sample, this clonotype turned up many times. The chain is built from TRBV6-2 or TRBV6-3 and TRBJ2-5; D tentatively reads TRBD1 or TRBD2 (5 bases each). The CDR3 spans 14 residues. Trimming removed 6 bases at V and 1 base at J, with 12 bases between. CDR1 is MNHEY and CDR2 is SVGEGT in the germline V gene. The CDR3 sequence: CASSPRGAQETQYF. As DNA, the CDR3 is TGTGCCAGCAGCCCCCGAGGGGCCCAAGAGACCCAGTACTTC.

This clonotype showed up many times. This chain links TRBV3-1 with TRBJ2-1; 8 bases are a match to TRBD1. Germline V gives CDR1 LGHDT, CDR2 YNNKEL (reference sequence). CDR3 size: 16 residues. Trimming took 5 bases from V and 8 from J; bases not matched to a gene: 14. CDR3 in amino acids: CASSTPLGQVGYEQFF. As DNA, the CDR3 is TGTGCCAGCAGCACCCCTCTGGGACAGGTTGGCTATGAGCAGTTCTTC.

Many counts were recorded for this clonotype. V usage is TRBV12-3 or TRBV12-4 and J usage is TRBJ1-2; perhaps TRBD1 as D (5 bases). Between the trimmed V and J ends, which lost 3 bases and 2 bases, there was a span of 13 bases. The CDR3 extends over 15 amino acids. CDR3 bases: TGTGCCAGCAGTTTCACCGGGACGGTGAACTATGGCTACACCTTC. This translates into CASSFTGTVNYGYTF.

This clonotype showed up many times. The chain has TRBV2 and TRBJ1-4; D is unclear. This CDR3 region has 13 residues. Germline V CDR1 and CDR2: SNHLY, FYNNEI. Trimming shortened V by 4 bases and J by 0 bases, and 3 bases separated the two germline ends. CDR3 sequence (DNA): TGTGCCAGCAGTGGATCAACTAATGAAAAACTGTTTTTT. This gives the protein CASSGSTNEKLFF.

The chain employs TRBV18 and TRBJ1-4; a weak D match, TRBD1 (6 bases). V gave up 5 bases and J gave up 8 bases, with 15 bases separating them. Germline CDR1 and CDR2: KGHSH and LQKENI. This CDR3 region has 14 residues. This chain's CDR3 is CASSVDGRGEKLFF. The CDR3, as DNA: TGTGCCAGCTCAGTGGATGGCAGGGGAGAAAAACTGTTTTTT.

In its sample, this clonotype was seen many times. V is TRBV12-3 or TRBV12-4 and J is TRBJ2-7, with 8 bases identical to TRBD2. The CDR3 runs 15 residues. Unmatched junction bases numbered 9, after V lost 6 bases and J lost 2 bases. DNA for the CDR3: TGTGCCAGCAGCCCGGGGGGGGCCGGTACCTACGAGCAGTACTTC. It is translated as CASSPGGAGTYEQYF.

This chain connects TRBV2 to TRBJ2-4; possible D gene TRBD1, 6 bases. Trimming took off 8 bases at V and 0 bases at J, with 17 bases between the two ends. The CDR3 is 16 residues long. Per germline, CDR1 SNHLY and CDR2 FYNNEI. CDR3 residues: CASGPGPGEAKNIQYF. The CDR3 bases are TGTGCCAGCGGCCCGGGGCCAGGGGAAGCCAAAAACATTCAGTACTTC.